The clone carrying this T cell receptor beta chain appeared many times. Its antigen remains unknown. This record belongs to a study of metastatic and nonmetastatic thyroid tumors. TCRdb re-called clones from the PCR reads using MiXCR. In the table there are approximately 16,000 clones, around 12% of which are singletons. Prior to thyroid surgery, none of the patients had received any treatment. General study points: A significant increase in TCR beta diversity was reportedly seen in malignant thyroid tumors relative to benign nodules, in blood and tumor.

From germline, CDR1 is DFQATT and CDR2 SNEGSKA (reference sequence). The CDR3 has 12 residues. The chain carries TRBV20-1 and TRBJ1-1; D is possibly TRBD1 (5 bases). The sequencing sample was made of tumor tissue. The TCR was taken from a female donor with papillary thyroid cancer or a benign thyroid nodule (not recorded which). Some clones in this sample may be carry-over from other donors' samples. DNA for the CDR3: TGCAGGGCGCATCAGGGAAACACTGAAGCTTTCTTT. This translates into CRAHQGNTEAFF.